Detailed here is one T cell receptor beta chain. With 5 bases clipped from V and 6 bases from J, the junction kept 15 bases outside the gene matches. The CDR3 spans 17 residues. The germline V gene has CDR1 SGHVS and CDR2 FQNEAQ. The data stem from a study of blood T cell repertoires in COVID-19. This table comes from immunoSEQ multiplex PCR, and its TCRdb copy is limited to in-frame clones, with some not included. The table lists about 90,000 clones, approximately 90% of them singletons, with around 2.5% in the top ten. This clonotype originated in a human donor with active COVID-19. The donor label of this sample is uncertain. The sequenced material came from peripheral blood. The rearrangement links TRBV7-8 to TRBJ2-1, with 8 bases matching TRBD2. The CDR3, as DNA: TGTGCCAGCAGCCTGACCCGGACTAGCCGGTCCGGCAATGAGCAGTTCTTC. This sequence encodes CASSLTRTSRSGNEQFF.